This T cell receptor beta chain was sequenced for a study of T cell changes during pregnancy in multiple sclerosis. Measured with immunoSEQ multiplex PCR; TCRdb has only the in-frame clones, and not every one. This table has more than 15,000 clones, about 88% appearing once. The CDR3 runs 13 residues. The V end lost 4 bases, the J end lost 7 bases, and 13 bases lay between the germline ends. Germline V CDR1 and CDR2: MGHRA, YSYEKL. The material was CD4+ T cells from peripheral blood mononuclear cells, obtained in the first trimester of pregnancy. The TCR sequence derives from a female donor in good health, enrolled as a control in a pregnancy study. This chain joins TRBV4-1 and TRBJ1-2; D is perhaps TRBD1 (6 bases). The CDR3 region has the DNA TGCGCCAGCAGCCTCGGGGGGGGGCTTGGCTACACCTTC. Its translation is CASSLGGGLGYTF.